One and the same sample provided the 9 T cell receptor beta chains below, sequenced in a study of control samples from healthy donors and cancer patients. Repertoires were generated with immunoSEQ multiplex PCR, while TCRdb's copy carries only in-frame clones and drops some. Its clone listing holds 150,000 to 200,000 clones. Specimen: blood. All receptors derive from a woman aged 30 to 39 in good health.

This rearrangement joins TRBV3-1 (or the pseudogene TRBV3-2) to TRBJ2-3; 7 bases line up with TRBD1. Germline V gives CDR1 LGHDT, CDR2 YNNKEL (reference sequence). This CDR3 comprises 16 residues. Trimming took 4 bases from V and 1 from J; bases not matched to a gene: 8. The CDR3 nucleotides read TGTGCCAGCAGCCGGAAACTTGGACAGGGCACAGATACGCAGTATTTT. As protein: CASSRKLGQGTDTQYF.

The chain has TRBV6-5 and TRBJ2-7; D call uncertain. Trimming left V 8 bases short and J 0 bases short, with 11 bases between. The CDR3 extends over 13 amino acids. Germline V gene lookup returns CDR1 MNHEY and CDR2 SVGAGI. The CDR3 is CASWTGNSYEQYF. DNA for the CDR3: TGTGCCAGCTGGACGGGCAACTCCTACGAGCAGTACTTC.

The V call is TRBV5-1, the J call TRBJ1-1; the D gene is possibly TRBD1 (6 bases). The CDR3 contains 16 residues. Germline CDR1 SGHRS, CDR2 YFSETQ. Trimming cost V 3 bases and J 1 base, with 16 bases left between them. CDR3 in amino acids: CASSWGDRWGNTEAFF. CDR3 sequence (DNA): TGCGCCAGCAGCTGGGGTGACAGGTGGGGGAACACTGAAGCTTTCTTT. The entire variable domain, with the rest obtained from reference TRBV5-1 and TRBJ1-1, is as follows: KAGVTQTPRYLIKTRGQQVTLSCSPISGHRSVSWYQQTPGQGLQFLFEYFSETQRNKGNFPGRFSGRQFSNSRSEMNVSTLELGDSALYLCASSWGDRWGNTEAFFGQGTRLTVV.

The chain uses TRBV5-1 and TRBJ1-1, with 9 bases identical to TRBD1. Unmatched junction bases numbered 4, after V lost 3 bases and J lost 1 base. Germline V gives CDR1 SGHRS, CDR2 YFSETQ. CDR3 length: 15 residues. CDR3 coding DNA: TGCGCCAGCAGCTATGCGGGACAGGGGAACACTGAAGCTTTCTTT. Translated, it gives CASSYAGQGNTEAFF.

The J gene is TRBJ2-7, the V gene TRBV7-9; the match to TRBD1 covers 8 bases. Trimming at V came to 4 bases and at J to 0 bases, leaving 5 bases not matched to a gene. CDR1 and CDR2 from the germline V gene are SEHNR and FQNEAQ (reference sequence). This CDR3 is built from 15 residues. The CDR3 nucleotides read TGTGCCAGCAGCTGGGGACAGGTCCTCTCCTACGAGCAGTACTTC. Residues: CASSWGQVLSYEQYF.

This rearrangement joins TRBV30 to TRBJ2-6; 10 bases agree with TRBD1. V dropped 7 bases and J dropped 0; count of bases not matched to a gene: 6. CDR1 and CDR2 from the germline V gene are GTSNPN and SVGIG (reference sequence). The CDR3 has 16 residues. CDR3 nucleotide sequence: TGTGCCTCGTCGACAGGGGGCTACTCTGGGGCCAACGTCCTGACTTTC. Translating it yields CASSTGGYSGANVLTF.

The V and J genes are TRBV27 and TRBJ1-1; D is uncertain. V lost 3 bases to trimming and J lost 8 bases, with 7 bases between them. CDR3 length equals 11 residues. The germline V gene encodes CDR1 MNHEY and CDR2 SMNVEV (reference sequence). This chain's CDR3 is CASSLGREAFF. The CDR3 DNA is TGTGCCAGCAGTTTGGGGAGAGAAGCTTTCTTT.

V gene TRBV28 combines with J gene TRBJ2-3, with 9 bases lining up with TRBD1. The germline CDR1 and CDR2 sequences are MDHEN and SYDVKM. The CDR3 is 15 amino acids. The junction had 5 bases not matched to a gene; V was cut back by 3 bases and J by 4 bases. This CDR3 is CASSLGQGISDTQYF. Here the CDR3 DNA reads TGTGCCAGCAGTTTGGGACAGGGAATTTCAGATACGCAGTATTTT.

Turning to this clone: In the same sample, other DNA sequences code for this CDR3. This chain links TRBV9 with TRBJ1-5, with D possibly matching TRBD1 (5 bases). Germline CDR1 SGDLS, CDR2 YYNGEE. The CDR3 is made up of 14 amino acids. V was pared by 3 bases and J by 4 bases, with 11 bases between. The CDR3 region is CASSAGTGNQPQHF. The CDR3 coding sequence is TGTGCCAGCAGCGCAGGGACCGGGAATCAGCCCCAGCATTTT. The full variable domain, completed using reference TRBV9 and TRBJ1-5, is DSGVTQTPKHLITATGQRVTLRCSPRSGDLSVYWYQQSLDQGLQFLIQYYNGEERAKGNILERFSAQQFPDLHSELNLSSLELGDSALYFCASSAGTGNQPQHFGDGTRLSIL.